This T cell receptor (beta chain) was found in a study of cytomegalovirus exposure and HLA in healthy donors. Broader study findings: Links to common viral pathogens appeared, in a later analysis, for several of the most significant clusters. An analysis done earlier found most TCR beta V segments productive about 87% or about 30% of the time. CMV serostatus stood as the only immune exposure information on hand.

Comments on this clone: Its target is not known.

In the PCR, 60 Vbeta and 13 Jbeta primers were used. Assay used: immunoSEQ multiplex PCR; TCRdb lists only in-frame clones, some missing. The table shows under 200,000 clones, with around 75% occurring only once. CDR3 size: 16 residues. Per the germline V gene, CDR1 is MGHRA and CDR2 is YSYEKL. The receptor comes from a woman in her 30s in good health and CMV-seronegative. This sequence joins TRBV4-1 and TRBJ2-5, with 7 positions matching TRBD2. Judging by the DNA end, TRBJ2-7 fits better; the J call may be wrong. The specimen sequenced was PBMCs. Here the CDR3 DNA reads TGCGCCAGCAGACGGGGGGTCGGCAAGGGCTCCTACGAGCAGTACTTC. Translation: CASRRGVGKGSYEQYF.